This record concerns one TCR beta chain sequence. This specimen comes from a study of blood T cell repertoires in COVID-19. The wider study: Italy, Spain and the United States were the sources of the convalescent and acute COVID-19 samples. The analysed material was cDNA or gDNA that came from T cells, B-cell-depleted T cells, or PBMCs.

Original analysis: Reference gene primer amplification gave estimated nucleated cell counts. The method was immunoSEQ multiplex PCR; TCRdb's version includes in-frame clones alone and lacks a portion of them. From that table come the V and J calls and clone size; the DNA was used to work out D and trimming. Of tens of thousands of clones in the sample, almost 90% were seen once. The source material was peripheral blood. The sequence was collected from an older woman with acute or convalescent COVID-19.

CDR3 DNA: TGTGCCAGCAGCCCCCTCGGAGGTGACAATCAGCCCCAGCATTTT. Translating gives CASSPLGGDNQPQHF. The chain combines TRBV5-5 with TRBJ1-5, with D unresolved. Germline CDR1 and CDR2: SGHKS and YYEKEE (reference sequence). The CDR3 totals 15 residues. The ends were cut back, 4 bases at V and 3 bases at J, with 14 bases in the middle.